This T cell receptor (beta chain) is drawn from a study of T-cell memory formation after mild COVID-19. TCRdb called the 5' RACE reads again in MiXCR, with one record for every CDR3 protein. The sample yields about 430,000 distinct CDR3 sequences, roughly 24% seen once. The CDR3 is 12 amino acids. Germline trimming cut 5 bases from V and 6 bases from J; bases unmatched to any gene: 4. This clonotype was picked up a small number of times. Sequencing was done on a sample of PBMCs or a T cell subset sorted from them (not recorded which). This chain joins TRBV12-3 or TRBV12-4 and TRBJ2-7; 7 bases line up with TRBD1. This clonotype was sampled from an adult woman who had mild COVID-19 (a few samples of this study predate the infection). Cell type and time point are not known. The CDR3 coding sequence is TGTGCCAGCAGTAAGACAGGGACCGAGCAGTACTTC. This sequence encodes CASSKTGTEQYF.